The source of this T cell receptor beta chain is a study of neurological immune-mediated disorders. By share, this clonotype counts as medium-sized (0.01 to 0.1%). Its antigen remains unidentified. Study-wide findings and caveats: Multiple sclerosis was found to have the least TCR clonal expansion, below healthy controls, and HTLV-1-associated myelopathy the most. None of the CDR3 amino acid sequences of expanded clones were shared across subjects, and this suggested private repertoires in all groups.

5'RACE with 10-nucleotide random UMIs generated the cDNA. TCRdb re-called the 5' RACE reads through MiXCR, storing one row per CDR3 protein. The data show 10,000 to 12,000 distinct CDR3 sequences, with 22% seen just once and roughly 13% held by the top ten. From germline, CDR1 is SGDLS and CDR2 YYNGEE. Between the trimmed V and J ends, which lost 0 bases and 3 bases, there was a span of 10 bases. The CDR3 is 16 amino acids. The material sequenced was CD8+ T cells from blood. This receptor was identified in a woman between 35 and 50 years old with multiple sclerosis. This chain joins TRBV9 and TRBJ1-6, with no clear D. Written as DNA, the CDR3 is TGTGCCAGCAGCGTAGGAGGGCAGAACTATAATTCACCCCTCCACTTT. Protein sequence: CASSVGGQNYNSPLHF.